This passage covers 16 T cell receptor beta chains from one sample sequenced in a study of T cells in Graves' hyperthyroidism and ophthalmopathy. TCR beta CDR3 regions were amplified from RNA transcripts. Carried out on the TCR CDR3, a first-round RT-PCR used the HTBI primer set. Each CDR3 protein is one row after TCRdb ran MiXCR on the multiplex PCR reads. Of 200,000 to 250,000 distinct CDR3 sequences listed, about 25% are singletons. Sequences were obtained from blood. The receptors here all came from a woman between 40 and 50 years old with Graves' ophthalmopathy.

This clonotype was counted many times. This chain uses TRBV5-6 with TRBJ2-7; 8 bases line up with TRBD2. After removal of 3 bases from V and 5 bases from J, the junction contained 10 bases not matched to a gene. Germline V gives CDR1 SGHDT, CDR2 YYEEEE. The CDR3 is 15 amino acids. The CDR3 reads CASSWGPSGFDEQYF. The DNA for the CDR3 is TGTGCCAGCAGCTGGGGCCCTAGCGGGTTTGACGAGCAGTACTTC.

Only a few counts were recorded for this clonotype. The chain joins TRBV6-1 to TRBJ2-2; D may be TRBD2 (5 bases). The CDR3 runs to 10 residues. CDR1 and CDR2 from the germline V gene are MNHNS and SASEGT. Trimming shortened V by 11 bases and J by 6 bases, and 7 bases separated the two germline ends. This chain's CDR3 is CALGAGELFF. In DNA form, the CDR3 reads TGTGCCCTGGGAGCCGGGGAGCTGTTTTTT.

The J gene is TRBJ2-5, the V gene TRBV18, with no clear D. This CDR3 spans 15 amino acids. Germline CDR1 reads KGHSH; CDR2 reads LQKENI. V lost 3 bases and J lost 3, with 14 bases in between. CDR3 DNA sequence: TGTGCCAGCTCACCGAATCCTAGTTCGAAAGAGACCCAGTACTTC. Amino acid sequence: CASSPNPSSKETQYF. Full variable domain (missing parts from reference TRBV18 and TRBJ2-5): NAGVMQNPRHLVRRRGQEARLRCSPMKGHSHVYWYRQLPEEGLKFMVYLQKENIIDESGMPKERFSAEFPKEGPSILRIQQVVRGDSAAYFCASSPNPSSKETQYFGPGTRLLVL.

This chain links TRBV6-5 with TRBJ2-5; no clear D gene. V lost 7 bases, J lost 4 bases, and 10 bases lay in between. There are 12 residues in the CDR3. Germline loops: CDR1 MNHEY, CDR2 SVGAGI. CDR3 coding DNA: TGTGCCAGCACCCGAGCTCCAGAGACCCAGTACTTC. Translating it yields CASTRAPETQYF.

The sample holds many counts of this clonotype. This chain connects TRBV5-1 to TRBJ2-2; D remains unclear. This CDR3 region has 15 residues. Trimming removed 0 bases at V and 1 base at J, with 7 bases between. Germline CDR1 and CDR2: SGHRS and YFSETQ. CDR3 DNA sequence: TGCGCCAGCAGCTTGGCCTGGGGGAACACCGGGGAGCTGTTTTTT. Its translation: CASSLAWGNTGELFF.

The genes are TRBV6-2 or TRBV6-3 and TRBJ2-7; 15 nucleotides align to TRBD2. V dropped 7 bases and J dropped 6; count of bases not matched to a gene: 1. Germline V gene data show CDR1 as MNHEY and CDR2 as SVGEGT. This CDR3 is built from 13 residues. CDR3 in DNA: TGTGCCAGCAAGGGACTAGCGGGAGGCGAGCAGTACTTC. As protein: CASKGLAGGEQYF.

In its sample, this clonotype was seen once. The chain links TRBV20-1 to TRBJ2-7; no firm D call. V gave up 4 bases and J gave up 4 bases, with 5 bases separating them. CDR1 and CDR2 from the germline V gene are DFQATT and SNEGSKA (reference sequence). The CDR3 is 10 residues long. The CDR3 bases are TGCAGTGCTACCAGATACGAGCAGTACTTC. The encoded protein is CSATRYEQYF.

This clonotype was seen at least ten times. This CDR3 reads CSTGGLEQYF. In DNA, the CDR3 is TGCAGCACCGGGGGCCTCGAGCAGTACTTC. The V call is TRBV20-1, the J call TRBJ2-7, with D perhaps being TRBD1 or TRBD2 (6 bases each). This CDR3 is built from 10 residues. Germline CDR1 is DFQATT and CDR2 is SNEGSKA (reference sequence).

This clonotype has ten or more counts. The rearrangement links TRBV7-8 to TRBJ2-2, with D possibly matching TRBD1 (6 bases). This CDR3 has 16 residues. Germline values: CDR1 SGHVS, CDR2 FQNEAQ. V lost 5 bases to trimming and J lost 5 bases, with 18 bases between them. The CDR3 spells CASSHRALGTTGELFF. DNA for the CDR3: TGTGCCAGCAGCCACAGGGCGTTGGGGACAACCGGGGAGCTGTTTTTT.

This clonotype was counted many times. The rearrangement links TRBV2 to TRBJ2-2; D is perhaps TRBD1 (5 bases). V was cut by 1 base and J by 6 bases, with 9 bases left in between. The germline V gene encodes CDR1 SNHLY and CDR2 FYNNEI. The CDR3 spans 14 residues. CDR3: CASSEVQGPGELFF. The CDR3 coding sequence is TGTGCCAGCAGTGAAGTTCAGGGTCCCGGGGAGCTGTTTTTT.

This clonotype was counted at least ten times. The chain couples TRBV2 to TRBJ2-6; D remains ambiguous. The CDR3 is made up of 14 amino acids. In germline, CDR1 is SNHLY, CDR2 FYNNEI. V shed 8 bases and J shed 0 bases, with 8 bases lying between them. As DNA, the CDR3 is TGTGCCAGCGAGGCGAACTCTGGGGCCAACGTCCTGACTTTC. It specifies CASEANSGANVLTF.

This clonotype has at least ten counts. The rearrangement joins TRBV11-2 to TRBJ2-7; 8 nucleotides agree with TRBD1. Germline V gene lookup returns CDR1 SGHAT and CDR2 FQNNGV. The CDR3 loop spans 14 amino acids. The J segment lost 6 bases and the V segment lost 3 bases, leaving 7 bases of the junction unmatched. CDR3 region: CASSLGQAAGEQYF. The CDR3 region has the DNA TGTGCCAGCAGCTTGGGACAGGCCGCCGGCGAGCAGTACTTC.

The V gene is TRBV18, the J gene TRBJ1-5; maybe TRBD1 (5 bases). Trimming stripped 5 bases from V and 5 bases from J, with 10 bases between. Per the germline V gene, CDR1 is KGHSH and CDR2 is LQKENI. CDR3 length: 13 residues. The CDR3 DNA is TGTGCCAGCTCAGATAAGGGGTATCAGCCCCAGCATTTT. Translated, it gives CASSDKGYQPQHF.

V gene TRBV2 combines with J gene TRBJ2-5, with D tentatively TRBD1 (5 bases). Trimming took off 1 base at V and 5 bases at J, with 14 bases between the two ends. This CDR3 is 15 amino acids long. The germline CDR1 and CDR2 sequences are SNHLY and FYNNEI. CDR3 residues: CASSEDLGVGETQYF. The CDR3 DNA reads TGTGCCAGCAGTGAAGACTTAGGGGTGGGGGAGACCCAGTACTTC.

This clonotype has a count of ten or more. This chain links TRBV2 with TRBJ2-2; 12 nucleotides match TRBD2. V dropped 0 bases and J dropped 3; count of bases not matched to a gene: 11. Germline V gene lookup returns CDR1 SNHLY and CDR2 FYNNEI. The CDR3 consists of 20 residues. The chain's CDR3 is CASSEAAGRLAGADTGELFF. CDR3 sequence (DNA): TGTGCCAGCAGTGAAGCTGCAGGGAGACTAGCGGGAGCCGACACCGGGGAGCTGTTTTTT.

This clonotype was counted at least ten times. The gene calls are TRBV6-1 and TRBJ2-7; no definite D call. The germline V gene has CDR1 MNHNS and CDR2 SASEGT. This CDR3 is built from 15 residues. V shed 1 base and J shed 1 base, with 11 bases lying between them. The CDR3 nucleotides read TGTGCCAGCAGTGAAGGGGCGGCCCCGTCCTACGAGCAGTACTTC. This encodes CASSEGAAPSYEQYF.